The clone carrying this T cell receptor beta chain has at least ten counts. Its antigen is unidentified. The data derive from a study of molecular identifiers for immune sequencing clone quantification. Study-level points and caveats: Effector cells kept over 97% of their molecules in clones above 20 RNA copies, while naive cells kept under 1% there.

Sorting was used to obtain naive CD8 T cells (CD8+CD4-CCR7+CD45RA+). TCRdb re-called the PCR reads through MiXCR, storing one row per CDR3 protein. The sample comprises about half a million distinct CDR3 sequences, roughly 23% of which are singletons, and 0.65% to 0.95% rests with the top ten. Trimming pared 1 base from V and 2 bases from J, leaving 13 bases between. This CDR3 region has 16 residues. The germline CDR1 and CDR2 sequences are SGHTA and FQGNSA. Sequencing input: naive CD8+ T cells from blood, with Jurkat cell RNA spiked in. Subset indicated: FACS-sorted CD8+CD4-CCR7+CD45RA+ naive T cells. The rearrangement links TRBV7-2 to TRBJ2-3; D unresolved. The receptor was derived from a human donor in good health. Some libraries in this study had Jurkat cell RNA spiked in. CDR3 DNA: TGTGCCAGCAGCTTAGTGGCCGGAACCTTCACAGATACGCAGTATTTT. Protein: CASSLVAGTFTDTQYF. Based on the CDR3 plus reference TRBV7-2 and TRBJ2-3, the full variable domain is GAGVSQSPSNKVTEKGKDVELRCDPISGHTALYWYRQSLGQGLEFLIYFQGNSAPDKSGLPSDRFSAERTGGSVSTLTIQRTQQEDSAVYLCASSLVAGTFTDTQYFGPGTRLTVL.